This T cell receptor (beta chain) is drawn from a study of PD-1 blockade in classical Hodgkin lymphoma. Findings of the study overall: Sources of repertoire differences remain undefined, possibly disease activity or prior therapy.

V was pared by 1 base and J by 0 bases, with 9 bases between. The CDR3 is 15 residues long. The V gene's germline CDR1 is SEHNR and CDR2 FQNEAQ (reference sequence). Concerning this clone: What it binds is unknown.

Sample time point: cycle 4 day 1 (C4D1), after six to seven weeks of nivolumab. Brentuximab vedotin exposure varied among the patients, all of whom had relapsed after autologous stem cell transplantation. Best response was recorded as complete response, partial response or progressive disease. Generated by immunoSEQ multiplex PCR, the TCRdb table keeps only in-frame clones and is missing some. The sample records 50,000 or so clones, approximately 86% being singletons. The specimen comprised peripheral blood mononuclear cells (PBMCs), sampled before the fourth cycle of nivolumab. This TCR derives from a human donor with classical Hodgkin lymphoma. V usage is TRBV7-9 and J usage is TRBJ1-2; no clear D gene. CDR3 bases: TGTGCCAGCAGCTTAGTCGGACGGACTAACTATGGCTACACCTTC. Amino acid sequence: CASSLVGRTNYGYTF.